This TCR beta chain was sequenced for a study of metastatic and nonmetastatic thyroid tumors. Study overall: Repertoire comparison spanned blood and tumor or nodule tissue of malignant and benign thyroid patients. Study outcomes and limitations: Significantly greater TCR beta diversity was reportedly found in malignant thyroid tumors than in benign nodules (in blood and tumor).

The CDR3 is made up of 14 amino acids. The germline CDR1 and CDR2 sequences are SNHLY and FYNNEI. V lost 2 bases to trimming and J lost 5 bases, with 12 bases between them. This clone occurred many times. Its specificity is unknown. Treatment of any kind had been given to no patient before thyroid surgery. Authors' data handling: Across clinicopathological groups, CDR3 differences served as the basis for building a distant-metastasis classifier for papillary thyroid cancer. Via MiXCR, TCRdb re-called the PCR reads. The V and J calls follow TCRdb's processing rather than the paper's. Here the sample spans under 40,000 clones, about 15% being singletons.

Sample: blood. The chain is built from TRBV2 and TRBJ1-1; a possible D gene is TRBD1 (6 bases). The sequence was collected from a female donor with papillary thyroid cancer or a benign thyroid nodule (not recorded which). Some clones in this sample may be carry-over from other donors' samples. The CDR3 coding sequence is TGTGCCAGCAGTGAATTAACAGGGCAGACTGAAGCTTTCTTT. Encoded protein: CASSELTGQTEAFF.